This TCR beta chain was captured by sequencing in a study of regulatory T cells in long-lasting Graves disease. Construction of the TCR beta libraries employed iRepertoire HTBI primers in conjunction with Arm-PCR of CDR3 regions. TCRdb reprocessed the multiplex PCR reads with MiXCR, giving one entry per CDR3 protein. The sample holds 400,000 to 500,000 distinct CDR3 sequences, just under 15% seen once. The CDR3 covers 10 residues. Germline loops: CDR1 MDHEN, CDR2 SYDVKM. Specified time point: newly diagnosed GD, antithyroid drugs for less than 3 months. PBMCs were the source of the RNA used for TCR sequencing. Graves' disease diagnosis followed American Thyroid Association guidelines. Comments on this clonotype: A read error may be the cause here, since a much bigger clone is one base away.

In addition, the sample was reused for a study of T cells in Graves' hyperthyroidism and ophthalmopathy. This second study says: The diagnostic basis comprised clinical symptoms, serum thyroxine and TRAb, thyroid ultrasound and orbital computed tomography.

The TCR originated in a woman between 25 and 40 years old with Graves disease. This chain links TRBV28 with TRBJ1-1; D ambiguous. Specimen: peripheral blood mononuclear cells (PBMCs), collected at new diagnosis, from a patient treated with antithyroid drugs. DNA for the CDR3: TGTGCCAGCAGTCACACTGAATCTTTCTTT. Residues: CASSHTESFF.